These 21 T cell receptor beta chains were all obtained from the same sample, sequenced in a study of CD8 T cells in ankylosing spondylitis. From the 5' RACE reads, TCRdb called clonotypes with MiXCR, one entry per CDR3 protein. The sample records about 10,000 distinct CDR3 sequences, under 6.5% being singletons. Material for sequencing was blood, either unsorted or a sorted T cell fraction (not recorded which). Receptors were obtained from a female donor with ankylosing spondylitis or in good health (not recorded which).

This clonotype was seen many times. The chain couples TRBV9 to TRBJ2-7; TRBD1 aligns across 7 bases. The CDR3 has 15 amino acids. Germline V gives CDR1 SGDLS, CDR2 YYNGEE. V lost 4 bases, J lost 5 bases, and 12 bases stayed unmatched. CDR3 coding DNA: TGTGCCAGCAGCCTGAGGGACAGCCAAATCGACGAGCAGTACTTC. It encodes CASSLRDSQIDEQYF.

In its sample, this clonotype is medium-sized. The CDR3 protein is CASSGTGGGEQYF. DNA for the CDR3: TGTGCCAGCAGCGGTACCGGGGGAGGCGAGCAGTACTTC. The chain employs TRBV9 and TRBJ2-7; a weak D match, TRBD2 (6 bases). Trimming cost V 3 bases and J 6 bases, with 13 bases left between them. The CDR3 has 13 residues. From germline, CDR1 is SGDLS and CDR2 YYNGEE.

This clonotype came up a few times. The CDR3, as DNA: TGTGCCAGCTCCAGTAGCGGGAGGGCCTACAATGAGCAGTTCTTC. The encoded protein is CASSSSGRAYNEQFF. This chain uses TRBV9 with TRBJ2-1; TRBD2 agrees at 11 bases. Trimming at V came to 7 bases and at J to 2 bases, leaving 5 bases not matched to a gene. Germline V CDR1 and CDR2: SGDLS, YYNGEE. This CDR3 is built from 15 residues. The full variable domain, its missing parts supplied by reference TRBV9 and TRBJ2-1, is DSGVTQTPKHLITATGQRVTLRCSPRSGDLSVYWYQQSLDQGLQFLIQYYNGEERAKGNILERFSAQQFPDLHSELNLSSLELGDSALYFCASSSSGRAYNEQFFGPGTRLTVL.

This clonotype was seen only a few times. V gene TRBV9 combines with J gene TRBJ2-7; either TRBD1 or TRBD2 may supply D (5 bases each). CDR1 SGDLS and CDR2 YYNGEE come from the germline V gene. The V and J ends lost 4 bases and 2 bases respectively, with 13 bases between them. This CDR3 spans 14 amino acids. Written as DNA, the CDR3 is TGTGCCAGCAGCTTCGGGACCCAGACCTACGAGCAGTACTTC. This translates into CASSFGTQTYEQYF.

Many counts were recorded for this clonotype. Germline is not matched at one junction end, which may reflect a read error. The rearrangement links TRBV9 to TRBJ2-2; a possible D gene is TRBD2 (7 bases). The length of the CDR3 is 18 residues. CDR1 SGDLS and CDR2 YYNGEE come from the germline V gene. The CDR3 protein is CASSVSSVGGANTGELFF. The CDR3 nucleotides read TGTGCCAGCAGCGTGTCTAGTGTTGGGGGGGCGAATACCGGGGAGCTGTTTTTT.

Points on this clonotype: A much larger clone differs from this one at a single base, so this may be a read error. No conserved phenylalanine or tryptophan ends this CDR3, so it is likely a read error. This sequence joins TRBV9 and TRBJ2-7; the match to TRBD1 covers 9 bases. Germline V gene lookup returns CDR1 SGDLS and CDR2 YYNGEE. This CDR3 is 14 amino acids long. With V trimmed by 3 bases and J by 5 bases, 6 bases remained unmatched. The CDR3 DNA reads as TGTGCCAGCAGCGAGGGACAGGGCTCGGACGAGCAGTACCTC. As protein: CASSEGQGSDEQYL.

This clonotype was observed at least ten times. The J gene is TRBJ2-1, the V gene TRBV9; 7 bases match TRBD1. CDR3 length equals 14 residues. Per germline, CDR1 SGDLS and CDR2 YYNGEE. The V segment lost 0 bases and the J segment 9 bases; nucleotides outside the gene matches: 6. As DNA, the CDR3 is TGTGCCAGCAGCGTAGAGGGACAGTCGGGTGAGCAGTTCTTC. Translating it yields CASSVEGQSGEQFF. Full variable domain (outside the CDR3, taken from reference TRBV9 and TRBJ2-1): DSGVTQTPKHLITATGQRVTLRCSPRSGDLSVYWYQQSLDQGLQFLIQYYNGEERAKGNILERFSAQQFPDLHSELNLSSLELGDSALYFCASSVEGQSGEQFFGPGTRLTVL.

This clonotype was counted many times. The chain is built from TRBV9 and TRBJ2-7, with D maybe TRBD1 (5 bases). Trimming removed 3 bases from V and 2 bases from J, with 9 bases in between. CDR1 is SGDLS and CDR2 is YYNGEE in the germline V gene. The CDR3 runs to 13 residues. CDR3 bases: TGTGCCAGCAGCGGGGGCTCCCCCTACGAGCAGTACTTC. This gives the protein CASSGGSPYEQYF.

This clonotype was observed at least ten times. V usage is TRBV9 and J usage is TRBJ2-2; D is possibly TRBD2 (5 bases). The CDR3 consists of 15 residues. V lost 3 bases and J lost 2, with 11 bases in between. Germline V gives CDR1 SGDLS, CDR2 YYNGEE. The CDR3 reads CASSGLRANTGELFF. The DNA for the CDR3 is TGTGCCAGCAGCGGTTTGAGGGCAAACACCGGGGAGCTGTTTTTT.

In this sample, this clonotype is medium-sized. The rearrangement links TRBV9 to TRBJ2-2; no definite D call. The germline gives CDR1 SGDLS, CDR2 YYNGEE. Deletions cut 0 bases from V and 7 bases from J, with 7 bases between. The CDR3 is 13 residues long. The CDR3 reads CASSVATVGELFF. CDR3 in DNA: TGTGCCAGCAGCGTAGCAACAGTCGGGGAGCTGTTTTTT.

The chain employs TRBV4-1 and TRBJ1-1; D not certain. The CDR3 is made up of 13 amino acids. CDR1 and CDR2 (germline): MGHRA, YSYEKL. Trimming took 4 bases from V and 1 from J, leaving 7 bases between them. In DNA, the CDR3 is TGCGCCAGCAGCCGCATTAGGAACACTGAAGCTTTCTTT. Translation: CASSRIRNTEAFF.

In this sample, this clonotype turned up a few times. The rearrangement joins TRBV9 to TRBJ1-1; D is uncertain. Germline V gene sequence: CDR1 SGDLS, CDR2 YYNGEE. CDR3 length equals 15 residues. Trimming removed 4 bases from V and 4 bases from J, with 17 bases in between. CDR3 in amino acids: CASSPTGGIGTEAFF. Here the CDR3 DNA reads TGTGCCAGCAGCCCTACTGGAGGGATCGGCACTGAAGCTTTCTTT.

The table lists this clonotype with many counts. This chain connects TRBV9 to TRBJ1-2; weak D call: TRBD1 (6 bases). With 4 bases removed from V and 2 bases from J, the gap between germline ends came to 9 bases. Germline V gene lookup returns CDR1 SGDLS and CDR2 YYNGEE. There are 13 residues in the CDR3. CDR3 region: CASSLGQNYGYTF. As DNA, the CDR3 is TGTGCCAGCAGCCTCGGACAGAACTATGGCTACACCTTC.

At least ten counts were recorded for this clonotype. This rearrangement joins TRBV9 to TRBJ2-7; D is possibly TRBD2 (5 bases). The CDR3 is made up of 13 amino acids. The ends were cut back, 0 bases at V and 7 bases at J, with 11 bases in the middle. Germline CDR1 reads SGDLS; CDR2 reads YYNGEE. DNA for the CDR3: TGTGCCAGCAGCGTAGCTGAAGGCGGGGAGCAGTACTTC. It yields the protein CASSVAEGGEQYF. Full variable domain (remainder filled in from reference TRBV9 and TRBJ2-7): DSGVTQTPKHLITATGQRVTLRCSPRSGDLSVYWYQQSLDQGLQFLIQYYNGEERAKGNILERFSAQQFPDLHSELNLSSLELGDSALYFCASSVAEGGEQYFGPGTRLTVT.

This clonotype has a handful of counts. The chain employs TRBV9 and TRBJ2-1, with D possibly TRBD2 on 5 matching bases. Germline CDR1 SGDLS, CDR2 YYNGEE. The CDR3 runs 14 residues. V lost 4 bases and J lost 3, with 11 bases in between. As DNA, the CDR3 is TGTGCCAGCAGCCCCGAGGGTGGCTACAATGAGCAGTTCTTC. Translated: CASSPEGGYNEQFF.

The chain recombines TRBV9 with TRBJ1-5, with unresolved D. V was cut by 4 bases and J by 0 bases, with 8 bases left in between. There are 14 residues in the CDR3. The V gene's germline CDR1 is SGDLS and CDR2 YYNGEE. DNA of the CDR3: TGTGCCAGCAGCCGGGAGAGTAGCAATCAGCCCCAGCATTTT. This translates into CASSRESSNQPQHF.

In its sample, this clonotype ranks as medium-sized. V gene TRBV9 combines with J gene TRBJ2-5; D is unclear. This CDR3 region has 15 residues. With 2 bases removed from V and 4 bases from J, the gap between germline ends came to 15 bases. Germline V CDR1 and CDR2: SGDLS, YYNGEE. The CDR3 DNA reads TGTGCCAGCAGCGTCTCCGGTGGTAGCCCAGAGACCCAGTACTTC. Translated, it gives CASSVSGGSPETQYF.

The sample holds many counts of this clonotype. DNA of the CDR3: TGTGCCAGCGGAGGGAGTCAGCCCCAGCATTTT. It codes for CASGGSQPQHF. The chain carries TRBV9 and TRBJ1-5, with D unclear. Trimming left V 7 bases short and J 6 bases short, with 8 bases between. Germline CDR1 is SGDLS and CDR2 is YYNGEE. This CDR3 spans 11 amino acids.

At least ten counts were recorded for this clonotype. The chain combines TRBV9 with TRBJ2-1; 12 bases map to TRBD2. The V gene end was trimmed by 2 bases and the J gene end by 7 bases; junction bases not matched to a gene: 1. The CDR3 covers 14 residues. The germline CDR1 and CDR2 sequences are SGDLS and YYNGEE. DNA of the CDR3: TGTGCCAGCAGCGTTACTAGCGGGGGGAATGAGCAGTTCTTC. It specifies CASSVTSGGNEQFF.

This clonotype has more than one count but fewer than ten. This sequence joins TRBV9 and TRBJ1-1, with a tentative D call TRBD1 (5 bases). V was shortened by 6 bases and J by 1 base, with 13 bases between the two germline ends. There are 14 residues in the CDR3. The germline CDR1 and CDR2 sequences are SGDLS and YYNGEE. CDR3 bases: TGTGCCAGCAAAAGGGGAGAGGGGAACACTGAAGCTTTCTTT. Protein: CASKRGEGNTEAFF.

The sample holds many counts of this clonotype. CDR3 amino acids: CASSPRGQTYSPLHF. In nucleotides, the CDR3 is TGTGCCAGCAGCCCCCGTGGGCAGACGTATTCACCCCTCCACTTT. This chain joins TRBV9 and TRBJ1-6; D not resolved. Germline V gene sequence: CDR1 SGDLS, CDR2 YYNGEE. V was cut by 4 bases and J by 8 bases, with 16 bases left in between. This CDR3 is 15 amino acids long.